This T cell receptor (beta chain) stems from a study of T cells in Graves' hyperthyroidism and ophthalmopathy. Notes on this clonotype: Antigen specificity is unknown.

CDR1 is SEHNR, CDR2 FQNEAQ, per germline (reference sequence). Germline trimming cut 1 base from V and 3 bases from J; bases unmatched to any gene: 11. The CDR3 is 18 amino acids. What was amplified from RNA transcripts were TCR beta CDR3 regions. The TCR CDR3 first-round RT-PCR relied on the HTBI primer set. A single record per CDR3 protein comes from TCRdb applying MiXCR to the multiplex PCR reads. The data hold fewer than 300,000 distinct CDR3 sequences, with roughly 15% observed a single time. Study results and caveats: Classification by a 13 V-J model distinguished ophthalmopathy from stable hyperthyroidism.

Lactation, pregnancy, other autoimmune disease or uncontrolled infection led to exclusion of patients. Predating any ophthalmopathy symptoms, the blood sample was taken at first hyperthyroidism diagnosis. This TCR was recovered from a woman aged 45 to 65 with Graves' hyperthyroidism that later progressed to Graves' ophthalmopathy. The genes are TRBV7-9 and TRBJ2-1, with 8 bases aligning to TRBD2. Input material: blood. CDR3 sequence: CASSLGDPGLAGYNEQFF. The CDR3 DNA is TGTGCCAGCAGCTTAGGGGACCCGGGGCTAGCGGGCTACAATGAGCAGTTCTTC.